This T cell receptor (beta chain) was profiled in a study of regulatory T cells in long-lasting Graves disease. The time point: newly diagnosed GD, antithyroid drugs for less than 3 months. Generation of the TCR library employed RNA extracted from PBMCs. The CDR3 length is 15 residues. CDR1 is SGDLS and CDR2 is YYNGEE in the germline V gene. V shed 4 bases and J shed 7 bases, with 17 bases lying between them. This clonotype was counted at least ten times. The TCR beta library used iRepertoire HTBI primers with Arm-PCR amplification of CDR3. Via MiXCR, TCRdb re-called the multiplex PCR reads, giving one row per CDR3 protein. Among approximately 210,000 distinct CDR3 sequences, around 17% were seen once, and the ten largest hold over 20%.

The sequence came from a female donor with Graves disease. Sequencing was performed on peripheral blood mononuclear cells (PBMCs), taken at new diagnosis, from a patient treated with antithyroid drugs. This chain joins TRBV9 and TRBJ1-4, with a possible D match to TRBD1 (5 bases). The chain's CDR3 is CASSSRGLGGEKLFF. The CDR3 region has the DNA TGTGCCAGCAGCTCCCGGGGACTAGGTGGTGAAAAACTGTTTTTT.